The clone carrying this TCR beta chain was recorded many times. The data were taken from a study of T cells in Graves' hyperthyroidism and ophthalmopathy. The germline V gene encodes CDR1 SQVTM and CDR2 ANQGSEA. Trimming removed 7 bases from V and 8 bases from J; junction bases left unmatched: 14. The CDR3 runs 14 residues. Amplified TCR beta CDR3 regions came from RNA transcripts. The TCR CDR3 was amplified in a first-round RT-PCR using the HTBI primer set. TCRdb reprocessed the multiplex PCR reads with MiXCR, giving one entry per CDR3 protein. The sample has approximately 640,000 distinct CDR3 sequences, roughly 45% seen once; the top ten hold about 7.2%.

Sequencing input: peripheral blood or thyroid tissue (not recorded which). This receptor was obtained from an adult man with Graves' disease, either hyperthyroidism or ophthalmopathy (not recorded which). The rearrangement joins TRBV29-1 to TRBJ1-2; 9 nucleotides line up with TRBD1. In DNA, the CDR3 is TGCAGCGCCGAAGACCGGGACAGGGTAAGAGGCTACACCTTC. Its translation: CSAEDRDRVRGYTF.